The clone carrying this T cell receptor (beta chain) occurred a few times. The antigen is not known. Being off target in a library aimed at alpha chains, this beta chain has a size of little meaning. The time point: sample taken at primary tumor resection. Tumor, nontumor lung or frozen PBMC supplied whole RNA, sequenced without sorting. The V gene lost 5 bases and the J gene lost 0 bases, with 11 bases spanning the gap. The CDR3 is 15 residues long. Germline-derived CDR1 and CDR2 are MNHNS and SASEGT. These data are taken from a study of spatial heterogeneity in lung cancer. Study-wide results and caveats: The numbers of ubiquitous and regional expanded TCRs correlated with ubiquitous and regional nonsynonymous mutations, respectively. Tumor mutation count correlated with how many alpha and beta TCRs expanded intratumorally.

TCRdb re-derived calls from the 5' RACE reads in MiXCR, one entry per CDR3 protein. Of around 16,000 distinct CDR3 sequences in the sample, about 6.7% were seen once. V usage is TRBV6-1 and J usage is TRBJ1-5, with D uncertain. The specimen was lung tumor tissue, collected at surgery. The clonotype comes from a female donor with early-stage non-small cell lung cancer. CDR3 loop: CASSFGEVSNQPQHF. The CDR3 nucleotides are TGTGCCAGCAGTTTTGGGGAGGTTAGCAATCAGCCCCAGCATTTT.